Given below is one T cell receptor (beta chain) in context. The antigen is unknown. This entry belongs to a study of T cells expressing NK-cell markers. Researchers built TCR beta cDNA using 5'RACE template switching with UMIs. No DNA is given; TCRdb re-called the 5' RACE reads and lists each CDR3 protein once. Recorded for this sample: a few hundred thousand distinct CDR3 sequences. The CDR3 has 14 residues. Looked up from germline, CDR1 is WSHSY and CDR2 is SAAADI. Study-wide findings and caveats: Expanded clones of NKG2C+ T cells had an unclear HCMV specificity.

V usage is TRBV10-2 and J usage is TRBJ2-3; with no DNA, the TCRdb D assignment of TRBD2 cannot be verified. This receptor was identified in a man aged 18 to 69 in good health. Sequencing was done on a sample of blood T cells: a sorted CD56 or NKG2C T cell subset, CD4+ or CD8+ T cells, or bulk PBMC T cells (not recorded which). The CDR3 protein is CASSEAGRGDTQYF.